Listed below are T cell receptor beta chains from one sample, sequenced in a study of blood T cell repertoires in COVID-19. Only in-frame clones appear in the TCRdb table, and some are missing; sequencing was by immunoSEQ multiplex PCR. The table includes some 9,000 clones, 80% detected once. The sample taken for sequencing was peripheral blood. These receptors were collected from a man between 65 and 85 years old with active COVID-19. Each CDR3 is given with its conserved first and last residue. A D gene is named only where the DNA matches it firmly. Part of the rows lack a size; the others show once, few, many or a class for expanded clones.

D	V	J	size	CDR3	DNA
TRBD1	TRBV10-3	TRBJ2-5	.	CAIKAGGAETQYF	TGTGCCATCAAGGCAGGGGGAGCAGAGACCCAGTACTTC
.	TRBV7-9	TRBJ2-7	.	CASSIRGIGEQYF	TGTGCCAGCAGCATCCGGGGGATAGGGGAGCAGTACTTC
TRBD2	TRBV7-3	TRBJ2-1	.	CASSPSRSSGRANEQFF	TGTGCCAGCAGCCCCAGCCGGAGTAGCGGGAGGGCCAATGAGCAGTTCTTC
TRBD1	TRBV9	TRBJ2-4	.	CASSATGGLNIQYF	TGTGCCAGCAGCGCGACAGGGGGCTTGAACATTCAGTACTTC
.	TRBV11-2	TRBJ2-2	.	CASSLEGTGELFF	TGTGCCAGCAGCTTAGAAGGGACTGGGGAGCTGTTTTTT
TRBD2	TRBV7-9	TRBJ2-5	.	CASSSGLAGLETQYF	TGTGCCAGCAGCTCCGGACTAGCGGGATTAGAGACCCAGTACTTC
.	TRBV28	TRBJ2-1	.	CASGRGFRFF	TGTGCCAGCGGGCGTGGGTTTCGGTTCTTC
TRBD1	TRBV2	TRBJ1-4	.	CASSEEAGGSEKLFF	TGTGCCAGCAGTGAGGAGGCAGGGGGCAGTGAAAAACTGTTTTTT
.	TRBV19	TRBJ2-2	.	CASSRTSGTGELFF	TGTGCCAGTAGTCGGACTTCTGGGACCGGGGAGCTGTTTTTT
TRBD1	TRBV9	TRBJ1-5	.	CASSADNRGRRNQPQHF	TGTGCCAGCAGCGCGGATAACAGGGGGCGGCGGAATCAGCCCCAGCATTTT
.	TRBV7-7	TRBJ2-1	.	CASSLAPGFSSYNEQFF	TGTGCTAGCAGCTTAGCGCCTGGCTTCAGCTCCTACAATGAGCAGTTCTTC
TRBD2	TRBV30	TRBJ2-3	.	CAWDLGGRTDTQYF	TGTGCCTGGGATCTTGGCGGGAGGACAGATACGCAGTATTTT
TRBD1	TRBV7-3	TRBJ2-3	.	CASSPGGQGNADTQYF	TGTGCCAGCAGCCCAGGGGGACAGGGAAACGCAGATACGCAGTATTTT
.	TRBV3-1/TRBV3-2	TRBJ2-7	.	CASSQVTKTTYEQYF	TGTGCCAGCAGCCAAGTAACAAAAACTACCTACGAGCAGTACTTC
TRBD1	TRBV2	TRBJ2-7	.	CASSRQGDYEQYF	TGTGCCAGCAGCCGACAGGGGGACTACGAGCAGTACTTC
.	TRBV5-6	TRBJ2-3	.	CASSFTVTDTQYF	TGTGCCAGCAGCTTTACAGTTACAGATACGCAGTATTTT
TRBD1	TRBV28	TRBJ1-6	.	CASIKQGERNSPLHF	TGTGCCAGCATCAAACAGGGGGAAAGGAATTCACCCCTCCACTTT
.	TRBV5-4	TRBJ2-7	.	CASRKGGGSLSYEQYF	TGTGCCAGCCGAAAGGGAGGCGGATCCCTCTCCTACGAGCAGTACTTC
TRBD1	TRBV5-1	TRBJ2-3	.	CASSTGQGGTDTQYF	TGCGCCAGCAGCACCGGACAGGGGGGGACAGATACGCAGTATTTT
TRBD1	TRBV2	TRBJ2-5	few	CASSEVRTGQETQYF	TGTGCCAGCAGTGAAGTCCGGACAGGACAAGAGACCCAGTACTTC
TRBD2	TRBV15	TRBJ2-2	.	CATSRGLAGVGELFF	TGTGCCACCAGCAGAGGACTAGCGGGAGTCGGGGAGCTGTTTTTT
.	TRBV5-1	TRBJ2-3	.	CASSLGRGGRTDTQYF	TGCGCCAGCAGCTTGGGTAGAGGCGGTCGGACAGATACGCAGTATTTT
.	TRBV9	TRBJ1-5	.	CASSVSGQANQPQHF	TGTGCCAGCAGCGTATCTGGGCAGGCCAATCAGCCCCAGCATTTT